A single T cell receptor beta chain is shown here with its context. The antigen remains unidentified. This entry belongs to a study of T cell responses to AZD1222 COVID-19 vaccine. Study-level findings and limits: Unmutated variant regions are reportedly the target of nearly half of TCRs that are spike-specific. Repertoire collection took place solely once the T cell response had peaked.

Per the germline V gene, CDR1 is LNHNV and CDR2 is YYDKDF (reference sequence). V was shortened by 1 base and J by 10 bases, with 13 bases between the two germline ends. The CDR3 is 13 amino acids. Sequencing was performed with immunoSEQ multiplex PCR; in TCRdb, only in-frame clones are kept and a portion is missing. Of about 98,000 clones listed, almost 90% were seen once; the top ten hold about 9.3%. The receptor comes from an adult in good health. The chain couples TRBV15 to TRBJ1-1, with a weak D call TRBD1 (5 bases). The specimen comprised peripheral blood, sampled on day 0 of MenACWY control vaccination. The CDR3 region has the DNA TGTGCCACCAGCAGAGGTTTGGGGCAGGTAGCTTTCTTT. This gives the protein CATSRGLGQVAFF.